The 19 T cell receptor beta chains below all came from one sample that was sequenced in a study of shared clonotypes between healthy human individuals. Some clones are missing from TCRdb's copy, which holds only in-frame ones; the method was immunoSEQ multiplex PCR. The sample holds some 2,000,000 clones; about 95% are singletons and the top ten take about 0.13%. The sequenced sample was naive CD4+ T cells sorted from blood. Described subset: CD45RA+ positively selected. These receptors were taken from a man aged 18 to 35 in good health.

This chain joins TRBV10-3 and TRBJ1-2; the D is unclear. Per the germline V gene, CDR1 is ENHRY and CDR2 is SYGVKD. V lost 2 bases and J 1 base, leaving 11 bases between the germline ends. CDR3 length: 15 amino acids. CDR3 DNA: TGTGCCATCAGTGAGGGTACTACATTTAACTATGGCTACACCTTC. Its protein product is CAISEGTTFNYGYTF.

The V and J genes are TRBV11-2 and TRBJ1-6; D perhaps matches TRBD1 (6 bases). The germline V and J ends were trimmed by 4 bases and 0 bases, with 7 bases remaining between them. Germline CDR1 reads SGHAT; CDR2 reads FQNNGV. CDR3 length: 15 residues. The CDR3, as DNA: TGTGCCAGCAGCTCGACAGGCTCCTATAATTCACCCCTCCACTTT. Its translation is CASSSTGSYNSPLHF. Based on the CDR3 plus reference TRBV11-2 and TRBJ1-6, the full variable domain is EAGVAQSPRYKIIEKRQSVAFWCNPISGHATLYWYQQILGQGPKLLIQFQNNGVVDDSQLPKDRFSAERLKGVDSTLKIQPAKLEDSAVYLCASSSTGSYNSPLHFGNGTRLTVT.

A remark on this clone: Additional DNA sequences in this sample encode the identical CDR3. The V and J genes are TRBV6-5 and TRBJ2-7, with 15 bases fitting TRBD2. V lost 6 bases, J lost 3 bases, and 3 bases stayed unmatched. The CDR3 runs 15 residues. CDR1 is MNHEY and CDR2 is SVGAGI in the germline V gene. CDR3 residues: CASSRGLAGGYEQYF. The CDR3, as DNA: TGTGCCAGCAGCAGGGGACTAGCGGGAGGCTACGAGCAGTACTTC.

The chain uses TRBV18 and TRBJ2-5, with 7 positions matching TRBD1. The trim removed 3 bases at V and 1 base at J, leaving 5 bases unmatched. The length of the CDR3 is 15 residues. Per germline, CDR1 KGHSH and CDR2 LQKENI. CDR3 bases: TGTGCCAGCTCACCGTGGGGACAGCTCCAAGAGACCCAGTACTTC. It codes for CASSPWGQLQETQYF.

The genes are TRBV6-1 and TRBJ2-3, with TRBD2 matching over 7 bases. Germline CDR1 and CDR2: MNHNS and SASEGT. This CDR3 has 18 residues. The V and J ends lost 1 base and 1 base, in that order; junction bases with no gene match: 11. CDR3 amino acids: CASSEGRTAGVGTDTQYF. CDR3 nucleotides: TGTGCCAGCAGTGAAGGAAGGACTGCGGGAGTAGGCACAGATACGCAGTATTTT.

Only one count was recorded for this clone. CDR3 nucleotide sequence: TGTGCCAGCAGTCTAGCGGCGGAGGGTACGCAGTATTTT. Encoded protein: CASSLAAEGTQYF. The V and J genes are TRBV5-4 and TRBJ2-3; TRBD2 matches at 7 bases. Trimming at V came to 5 bases and at J to 8 bases, leaving 8 bases not matched to a gene. CDR3 size: 13 residues. In germline, CDR1 is SGHNT, CDR2 YYREEE (reference sequence). Looking up the rest from reference TRBV5-4 and TRBJ2-3 gives the full variable domain: ETGVTQSPTHLIKTRGQQVTLRCSSQSGHNTVSWYQQALGQGPQFIFQYYREEENGRGNFPPRFSGLQFPNYSSELNVNALELDDSALYLCASSLAAEGTQYFGPGTRLTVL.

The V and J genes are TRBV2 and TRBJ1-2; 7 positions match TRBD1. The CDR3 runs 14 residues. The germline V gene encodes CDR1 SNHLY and CDR2 FYNNEI. V was clipped by 6 bases and J by 4 bases; unmatched bases: 8. The CDR3 region is CASSRRGERYGYTF. The CDR3 DNA reads as TGTGCCAGCAGCCGCAGGGGGGAACGCTATGGCTACACCTTC.

This clone was counted once. The V call is TRBV6-5, the J call TRBJ1-5, with D perhaps matching TRBD1 (6 bases). Germline CDR1 is MNHEY and CDR2 is SVGAGI. The CDR3 runs to 13 residues. Trimming pared 8 bases from V and 7 bases from J, leaving 15 bases between. In DNA form, the CDR3 reads TGTGCCAGCGGCTCCAGGGGAGGCCAGCCCCAGCATTTT. Amino acid sequence: CASGSRGGQPQHF.

The CDR3 is CASSYRGQTTDTQYF. In DNA, the CDR3 is TGTGCCAGCAGTTACCGGGGACAAACCACAGATACGCAGTATTTT. This sequence joins TRBV25-1 and TRBJ2-3; D possibly corresponds to TRBD1 (6 bases). CDR3 length equals 15 residues. V was shortened by 5 bases and J by 2 bases, with 14 bases between the two germline ends. Looked up from germline, CDR1 is MGHDK and CDR2 is SYGVNS.

This chain uses TRBV6-5 with TRBJ1-2; D perhaps matches TRBD1 (5 bases). This CDR3 spans 13 amino acids. With 8 bases removed from V and 7 bases from J, the gap between germline ends came to 17 bases. Germline CDR1 MNHEY, CDR2 SVGAGI. CDR3 coding DNA: TGTGCCAGCCACTCAGGGTATGAAGGTGGCTACACCTTC. Translated: CASHSGYEGGYTF.

As to this clone: The same CDR3 is also encoded by other DNA sequences in this sample. V and J are TRBV11-2 and TRBJ2-3; 8 bases are a match to TRBD2. Germline trimming cut 1 base from V and 0 bases from J; bases unmatched to any gene: 0. Germline lookup yields CDR1 SGHAT and CDR2 FQNNGV. The CDR3 runs 15 residues. CDR3 sequence: CASSLAGGSTDTQYF. CDR3 in DNA: TGTGCCAGCAGCTTAGCGGGGGGGAGCACAGATACGCAGTATTTT.

This chain connects TRBV18 to TRBJ2-7, with D perhaps TRBD2 (5 bases). V was clipped by 1 base and J by 0 bases, with 7 bases between them. The CDR3 is 14 amino acids. Germline CDR1 and CDR2: KGHSH and LQKENI. DNA of the CDR3: TGTGCCAGCTCACCACGGGAGAGCTCCTACGAGCAGTACTTC. This sequence encodes CASSPRESSYEQYF.

The chain is built from TRBV25-1 and TRBJ2-2; D might be TRBD1 (6 bases). Trimming took 2 bases from V and 2 from J, leaving 9 bases between them. Germline CDR1 reads MGHDK; CDR2 reads SYGVNS. The CDR3 has 15 amino acids. CDR3 in amino acids: CASSETGKNTGELFF. The CDR3 region has the DNA TGTGCCAGCAGTGAAACAGGGAAAAACACCGGGGAGCTGTTTTTT.

This rearrangement joins TRBV30 to TRBJ2-4; possibly TRBD1 for D (6 bases). Germline V gives CDR1 GTSNPN, CDR2 SVGIG (reference sequence). The CDR3 has 14 residues. V dropped 0 bases and J dropped 8 bases, with 14 bases sitting between them. In nucleotides, the CDR3 is TGTGCCTGGAGTGTTAAGGCTTCAGGGGACATTCAGTACTTC. Translating gives CAWSVKASGDIQYF.

Remarks on this clone: It may be a read error: a sequence one base away is much more abundant. The sample carries other DNA sequences with the same CDR3. The chain links TRBV28 to TRBJ1-5; D not certain. This CDR3 comprises 12 residues. The V end was cut by 4 bases, the J end by 2 bases, with 3 bases between. Germline values: CDR1 MDHEN, CDR2 SYDVKM. The CDR3 DNA reads TGTGCCAGCAGTTGGGGCAATCAGCCCCAGCATTTT. Amino acid sequence: CASSWGNQPQHF.

The V call is TRBV6-1, the J call TRBJ2-7; TRBD1 is a possible D gene (6 bases). The CDR3 consists of 14 residues. The V end lost 1 base, the J end lost 2 bases, and 9 bases lay between the germline ends. Germline V CDR1 and CDR2: MNHNS, SASEGT. CDR3 residues: CASSEGQVPYEQYF. CDR3 nucleotide sequence: TGTGCCAGCAGTGAAGGACAGGTCCCCTACGAGCAGTACTTC.

The CDR3 is CASSLARQWNTEAFF. CDR3 sequence (DNA): TGTGCCAGCAGCTTAGCAAGACAGTGGAACACTGAAGCTTTCTTT. J is TRBJ1-1 and V is TRBV7-2, with a possible D match to TRBD1 (5 bases). Germline V gene lookup returns CDR1 SGHTA and CDR2 FQGNSA. The length of the CDR3 is 15 residues. Trimming removed 0 bases at V and 1 base at J, with 9 bases between.

The chain combines TRBV28 with TRBJ1-1; 8 bases line up with TRBD1. With 7 bases clipped from V and 5 bases from J, the junction kept 9 bases outside the gene matches. The CDR3 has 14 residues. Germline lookup yields CDR1 MDHEN and CDR2 SYDVKM. CDR3 loop: CASTLTGEGTEAFF. The CDR3 DNA follows: TGTGCCAGCACCCTGACAGGGGAGGGAACTGAAGCTTTCTTT.

The chain recombines TRBV28 with TRBJ2-7, with D possibly matching TRBD2 (5 bases). Deletions cut 6 bases from V and 4 bases from J, with 7 bases between. Germline V gene data show CDR1 as MDHEN and CDR2 as SYDVKM. The CDR3 totals 11 residues. CDR3 region: CASRKRYEQYF. The CDR3 bases are TGTGCCAGCAGAAAGCGGTACGAGCAGTACTTC.